This is a list of T cell receptor beta chains from one sample in a study of Ad26.COV2.S vaccination and SARS-CoV-2 variants. This table comes from immunoSEQ multiplex PCR, and its TCRdb copy is limited to in-frame clones, with some not included. The sample gives hundreds of thousands of clones, approximately 88% of which show up once; about 1.5% is in the top ten. Sample: peripheral blood, taken in a trial of Ad26.COV2.S vaccine versus placebo. The receptors stem from a person aged 18-65 years who received the Ad26.COV2.S COVID-19 vaccine or a placebo. Each CDR3 is given without its conserved first and last residue.

J gene | V gene | CDR3 protein
TRBJ2-1 | TRBV4-3 | ASSQDWRGQGADTYEQF
TRBJ1-1 | TRBV3-1/TRBV3-2 | ASSQEKTAPEDTEAF
TRBJ2-2 | TRBV12-5 | ASALANTGELF
TRBJ2-7 | TRBV6-5 | ASSYRAAGTYEQY
TRBJ1-3 | TRBV27 | ASSLTARGGSGNTIY
TRBJ1-6 | TRBV5-1 | ASSLGPPPRTGLNSPLH
TRBJ2-7 | TRBV5-5 | ASSLKQWTGGSYEQY
TRBJ2-2 | TRBV25-1 | ASSESGGTVNTGELF
TRBJ2-2 | TRBV2 | ASSEGAHTGELF
TRBJ1-2 | TRBV12-3/TRBV12-4 | ASSSQGGYGYT
TRBJ2-2 | TRBV6-1 | ASSEWGRATGELF
TRBJ2-1 | TRBV11-1 | ASSRATGRGNEQF
TRBJ1-6 | TRBV27 | ASGPGTGHSPLH
TRBJ1-5 | TRBV6-5 | ASGGGRRDPSSQH
TRBJ1-1 | TRBV30 | AWSAPRSTEAF
TRBJ1-2 | TRBV27 | ASSGADSGYGYT
TRBJ1-2 | TRBV12-3/TRBV12-4 | ASSLGYYGYT
TRBJ2-7 | TRBV6-5 | ASTATSGVGQY
TRBJ1-5 | TRBV4-1 | ASSGQPQH
TRBJ2-2 | TRBV18 | ASSALAGTGELF
TRBJ2-3 | TRBV3-1/TRBV3-2 | ASSQVELDTQY
TRBJ2-7 | TRBV29-1 | SVGEYSSYEQY
TRBJ2-1 | TRBV18 | ASSPGQLNEQF
TRBJ1-4 | TRBV6-6 | ASSFTGTGNEKLF
TRBJ1-1 | TRBV20-1 | SASRTDEAF
TRBJ1-5 | TRBV13 | ASSSRGQPQH
TRBJ1-1 | TRBV6-1 | ASTGTANTEAF
TRBJ2-3 | TRBV5-1 | ASSLVGRGGAPDTQY
TRBJ1-5 | TRBV30 | AWATGLNQPQH
TRBJ2-7 | TRBV5-4 | ASSLGLAGETYEQY
TRBJ2-7 | TRBV10-3 | AISDRGQAVVYEQY
TRBJ1-2 | TRBV11-2 | ASSQNYGYT
TRBJ1-5 | TRBV6-5 | ASSPGTGHQPQH
TRBJ1-3 | TRBV5-6 | ASSSGQGGRGNTIY
TRBJ1-2 | TRBV14 | ASSRGNNYGYT
TRBJ2-3 | TRBV9 | ASSVEVFSDTQY
TRBJ2-3 | TRBV7-3 | ASSLGLRSTDTQY
TRBJ1-2 | TRBV19 | ASSPGQGEWVYGYT
TRBJ2-5 | TRBV2 | ASSGTSGSHETQY
TRBJ2-3 | TRBV19 | ASSFTLAGAQTDTQY
TRBJ2-7 | TRBV5-5 | ASTPLGAYEQY
TRBJ2-1 | TRBV5-5 | ASSLGRWNEQF
TRBJ2-3 | TRBV9 | ASSAPQTDTQY
TRBJ1-5 | TRBV6-6 | ASSPGVLPQH
TRBJ2-3 | TRBV6-5 | ASSLAGAPPDTQY
TRBJ2-7 | TRBV15 | ATSRDPGAIGYEQY
TRBJ2-7 | TRBV29-1 | SVVGLHEHEQY
TRBJ2-2 | TRBV13 | ASSLYSSMGAAGELF
TRBJ2-1 | TRBV21-1 | ASSSEISRAGGYEQF
TRBJ1-3 | TRBV30 | AWSVRARRH
TRBJ2-1 | TRBV6-5 | ASSTNSGTNNEQF
TRBJ1-6 | TRBV6-1 | ASSEGRSVSPLH
TRBJ1-4 | TRBV6-6 | ASSLRRDEKLF
TRBJ2-5 | TRBV5-1 | ASGNAGTGGETQY
TRBJ1-2 | TRBV7-2 | ASSLGGQGVYGYT
TRBJ2-2 | TRBV7-3 | ASSLMGSGIANTGELF
TRBJ2-2 | TRBV14 | ASSQVGTGELF
TRBJ1-5 | TRBV30 | AWSVSRGGGSNQPQH
TRBJ1-1 | TRBV30 | AWSGGNTEAF
TRBJ2-4 | TRBV6-5 | ASSYSELGTNIQY